One T cell receptor beta chain is described in this entry. Frequency shows this clonotype is medium-sized (0.01 to 0.1%); no count was noted. No antigen is known for it. The CDR3 numbers 14 residues from cysteine through phenylalanine. This entry has no DNA. The germline V gene sets CDR1 to SGHDT and CDR2 to YYEEEE. TRB rearrangements were amplified by multiplex PCR following a touch-down protocol, with the TRB-A and TRB-B primer pools mixed in one tube. Two consecutive PCR reactions with Phusion HS II polymerase added Illumina adapters and sample indices to the amplicons. The amplicons were purified from gel with the NucleoSpin Gel and PCR Clean-up kit, after which the amplicons were quantified by Qubit and checked for quality on an Agilent 2100 Bioanalyzer. Sequencing of the libraries was done on an Illumina MiSeq with 600-cycle, single-indexed, paired-end runs. Per the original workflow: Alignment and assembly of TRB reads were performed with MiXCR version 2.1.12 and the default MiXCR reference library. A clone was defined by each unique CDR3 nucleotide sequence, and the analysis included only productive sequences with two or more reads. Repertoire diversity was assessed with alpha-parameterized diversity profiles (alpha 0 to 5), including the Shannon (alpha 1) and Simpson (alpha 2) indices, which were computed with an R script. The tcR package was used to compute combinatorial TRB VJ usage, and cohorts were compared on this usage by principal component analysis with ade4. Using GLIPH, TCRbeta CDR3s were clustered on pairs of cohorts matched for age and read depth, and a Wilcoxon test was used to compare cluster frequencies. TCRdb reprocessed the public reads and reports one entry per CDR3 protein sequence, without DNA. TCRdb, rather than the study authors, made the V and J calls. The data table for this sample lists some 7,200 distinct CDR3 sequences. 8.5% to 10% of the sample is taken by the ten largest.

This entry comes from a study of T cell clusters in autoimmune cytopenias (dated by TCRdb to the late 2010s). As for the study more broadly: Of the 45 or so healthy donor controls, approximately 22 were female, and the group had a mean age of 56 years and a median age of approximately 61 years. A median TRB sequencing depth of 51,575 reads per sample was reached, and a median of roughly 2,300 distinct TRB clonotypes per sample was obtained. Peripheral blood TRB and IGH repertoires were sequenced in autoimmune cytopenia patients at active disease and during treatment follow-up, alongside healthy, CLL and autoimmune hepatitis controls. The goal of the study was to determine whether autoimmune cytopenia patients have a disease-specific immune repertoire signature that could serve as a blood-based biomarker. For primary cytopenia the controls were about 25 age-matched healthy donors, whereas for secondary cytopenia the controls were about 14 age-matched CLL patients. Repertoires from autoimmune hepatitis patients were compared with those of some 25 healthy donors matched for age and sex. The paper's findings and limits, for the study overall: Approximately 3-fold more exclusive TRB clusters were observed in healthy donors than in active autoimmune hepatitis patients, consistent with an autoimmunity-wide signature. In the comparison of secondary cytopenia with CLL, the cluster-lack signature was not observed, apparently because the dominant lymphoma-associated repertoire masked the signature. GLIPH results suggested that primary autoimmune cytopenia patients were missing physiological T cell clusters, with 50 to 55 clusters found only in healthy donors compared with roughly 15 found only in patients. The T cell clusters were defined in silico only, and their functional role remained to be validated experimentally. Shifts in the TRB repertoire, including less even repertoires in secondary cytopenia and CLL, were mostly a reflection of lymphoma bias and not of autoimmunity.

Each sample's TRB amplification started from roughly 240 ng of peripheral blood genomic DNA, which corresponds to 38,000 or so genome equivalents. These data were also reused for a study on T cell repertoires in aging, cancer and after chemotherapy. From that second study: Donors were distributed across six age groups ranging from 30 or younger to 70 or older, with at least three individuals included per group. Healthy donor control TCR repertoires were recorded over several months to years and showed clear clonal overlap across re-sampling. The full dataset contained around 8.2 million TCR reads. Compared with age-matched healthy donors, untreated patients with either hematological or solid cancers had significantly lower TCR diversity in the blood along with higher clonality. In healthy donors, the decline in TCR diversity with age was mainly explained by loss of richness, whereas in cancer patients loss of evenness was also found to contribute. An increase in median generation probability over the chemotherapy interval was observed in both cancer cohorts, suggesting that the repertoire was reconstituted through rebound thymic output. According to the authors, the repertoire data do not allow conclusions to be drawn about immunological memory after chemotherapy. Peripheral blood TCR beta repertoires from healthy donors and cancer patients were profiled to examine immunoaging and T cell reconstitution after chemotherapy. Alongside 95 healthy donors serving as a reference group, the cohort included some 210 cancer patients, of whom some 91 had hematological cancers and 110 to 140 had solid cancers. MiXCR versions 2.12 and 3.0.5 were used to process TRB sequences. Repertoire metrics included Shannon diversity, evenness, clonality (one minus evenness), and alpha-parameterized diversity profiles from alpha 0 to 5. The IGoR algorithm was used to compute generation probabilities of clones in paired pre- and post-chemotherapy samples.

What was sequenced was peripheral blood. This receptor was obtained from a human donor in good health. The chain is assembled from TRBV5-6 and TRBJ1-2. The CDR3 corresponds to CASSLGPNLYGYTF.